This entry describes one T cell receptor beta chain. Its antigen is currently unknown. The data were obtained in a study of OX40 agonist ivuxolimab in advanced cancers. Study-wide results and caveats: More expanded clones were found, on average, in CD8+ than in CD4+ T cells. Among expanded peripheral T cells, antigen specificity went undetermined.

Per the germline V gene, CDR1 is MGHDK and CDR2 is SYGVNS. The length of the CDR3 is 15 residues. Trimming took 4 bases from V and 2 from J, leaving 9 bases between them. The assay was immunoSEQ multiplex PCR, and TCRdb's table has in-frame clones only and misses some. Counted here are about 110,000 clones, about 92% occurring once; the ten biggest clones make up 0.27%. The sequencing used CD4+ or CD8+ T cells sorted from blood, collected in a trial of the OX40 agonist ivuxolimab. The source is an adult with an advanced solid tumor such as melanoma, head and neck, liver or kidney cancer. The V and J genes are TRBV25-1 and TRBJ1-6; D is perhaps TRBD1 (5 bases). In DNA form, the CDR3 reads TGTGCCAGCAGTGGAGGGACTGCCTATAATTCACCCCTCCACTTT. This sequence encodes CASSGGTAYNSPLHF.